This is a list of T cell receptor beta chains from one sample in a study of cytomegalovirus exposure and HLA in healthy donors. The repertoire was sequenced with immunoSEQ multiplex PCR; TCRdb's copy has only in-frame clones and lacks some. The sample lists more than 50,000 clones; roughly 77% were seen once. Sequencing used PBMCs. All receptors come from a woman aged 40-49 years in good health and CMV-seropositive. Each CDR3 is given with its conserved first and last residue. The D gene is left open where the match is weak.

d_call: .; v_call: TRBV9; j_call: TRBJ1-1; cdr3_nt: TGTGCCAGCAGCGTAGGGGGGACTCGGAACACTGAAGCTTTCTTT; cdr3_aa: CASSVGGTRNTEAFF
d_call: .; v_call: TRBV6-1; j_call: TRBJ1-1; cdr3_nt: TGTGCCAGCAGGGGGAGGAGTCCCGGGGGTACTGAAGCTTTCTTT; cdr3_aa: CASRGRSPGGTEAFF
d_call: TRBD1; v_call: TRBV19; j_call: TRBJ2-7; cdr3_nt: TGTGCCAGTAGTATAGGGGGGACAGCATTTAACCCCTACGAGCAGTACTTC; cdr3_aa: CASSIGGTAFNPYEQYF
d_call: .; v_call: TRBV19; j_call: TRBJ1-1; cdr3_nt: TGTGCCAGTAGTATAAGGGGGAGGGTATCGAACACTGAAGCTTTCTTT; cdr3_aa: CASSIRGRVSNTEAFF
d_call: .; v_call: TRBV21-1; j_call: TRBJ1-2; cdr3_nt: TGTGCCAGCGGGTGGGGGGACTATGGCTACACCTTC; cdr3_aa: CASGWGDYGYTF
d_call: .; v_call: TRBV19; j_call: TRBJ2-4; cdr3_nt: TGTGCCAGTAGTATAGTTCTAGCCAAAAACATTCAGTACTTC; cdr3_aa: CASSIVLAKNIQYF
d_call: .; v_call: TRBV5-6; j_call: TRBJ1-1; cdr3_nt: TGTGCCAGCAGCTTGAAAGGCAGGGTGGCCACTGAAGCTTTCTTT; cdr3_aa: CASSLKGRVATEAFF
d_call: .; v_call: TRBV27; j_call: TRBJ1-6; cdr3_nt: TGTGCCAGCAGGGACACGTATAATTCACCCCTCCACTTT; cdr3_aa: CASRDTYNSPLHF
d_call: TRBD1; v_call: TRBV18; j_call: TRBJ1-2; cdr3_nt: TGTGCCAGCTCGCCCGACAGGGTAGGGTATGGCTACACCTTC; cdr3_aa: CASSPDRVGYGYTF
d_call: .; v_call: TRBV5-8; j_call: TRBJ1-3; cdr3_nt: TGTGCCAGCAGCTTGGGCCCCCTAGCTGGAAACACCATATATTTT; cdr3_aa: CASSLGPLAGNTIYF
d_call: TRBD1; v_call: TRBV7-2; j_call: TRBJ1-3; cdr3_nt: TGTGCCAGCAGCCAAATGGACAGGGCAGGAAACACCATATATTTT; cdr3_aa: CASSQMDRAGNTIYF